A selection of T cell receptor beta chains follows, all from one sample in a study of T-cell reconstitution after alpha-beta-depleted transplantation in children. TCRdb re-called the PCR reads with MiXCR, one entry per CDR3 protein. Among approximately 130,000 distinct CDR3 sequences, roughly 9.7% were seen once, and the ten largest hold nearly 25%. The specimen was PBMCs, mostly from graft donor cells, collected 180 days after TCRalphabeta/CD19-depleted stem cell transplant. All receptors come from a girl in the first two years of life who had a stem cell transplant for combined immunodeficiency, so the T cells may come from the graft donor. Both conserved end residues are part of each CDR3. Each record gives: J gene, D gene, V gene, clone size, CDR3 protein, CDR3 DNA. The D gene is left open where the match is weak. The size field is filled for only some rows; it gives once, few, many or a size class.

TRBJ1-1	.	TRBV4-3	.	CASSRQWGWDTEAFF	TGCGCCAGCAGCAGGCAGTGGGGCTGGGATACTGAAGCTTTCTTT
TRBJ2-1	.	TRBV9	.	CASSGHNEQFF	TGTGCCAGCAGCGGCCACAATGAGCAGTTCTTC
TRBJ2-2	.	TRBV20-1	few	CSARAWFTGELFF	TGCAGTGCTAGGGCGTGGTTCACCGGGGAGCTGTTTTTT
TRBJ2-7	TRBD2	TRBV7-2	few	CASSLVGGGYEQYF	TGTGCCAGCAGCTTAGTCGGGGGAGGGTACGAGCAGTACTTC
TRBJ1-2	.	TRBV20-1	.	CSAPRGYGYTF	TGCAGTGCTCCGCGGGGCTATGGCTACACCTTC
TRBJ2-5	.	TRBV20-1	.	CSAMGGTDLYGETQYF	TGCAGTGCGATGGGCGGGACGGACCTTTATGGAGAGACCCAGTACTTC
TRBJ2-1	.	TRBV19	.	CASSPLGYNEQFF	TGTGCCAGTAGTCCATTAGGATACAATGAGCAGTTCTTC
TRBJ2-1	TRBD1	TRBV18	few	CASSSGTGVFF	TGTGCCAGCTCTTCCGGGACAGGGGTGTTCTTC
TRBJ2-7	.	TRBV12-5	.	CASGPQTSSYEQYF	TGTGCTAGTGGTCCTCAGACGAGCTCCTACGAGCAGTACTTC
TRBJ2-2	.	TRBV5-5	few	CASSLLGITGELFF	TGTGCCAGCAGCTTGTTAGGGATCACCGGGGAGCTGTTTTTT
TRBJ1-5	TRBD1	TRBV6-1	few	CATRTGGGNQPQHF	TGTGCCACCAGGACAGGGGGCGGCAATCAGCCCCAGCATTTT
TRBJ1-4	.	TRBV5-8	few	CASSLVPVGEKLFF	TGTGCCAGCAGCTTGGTTCCAGTGGGGGAAAAACTGTTTTTT